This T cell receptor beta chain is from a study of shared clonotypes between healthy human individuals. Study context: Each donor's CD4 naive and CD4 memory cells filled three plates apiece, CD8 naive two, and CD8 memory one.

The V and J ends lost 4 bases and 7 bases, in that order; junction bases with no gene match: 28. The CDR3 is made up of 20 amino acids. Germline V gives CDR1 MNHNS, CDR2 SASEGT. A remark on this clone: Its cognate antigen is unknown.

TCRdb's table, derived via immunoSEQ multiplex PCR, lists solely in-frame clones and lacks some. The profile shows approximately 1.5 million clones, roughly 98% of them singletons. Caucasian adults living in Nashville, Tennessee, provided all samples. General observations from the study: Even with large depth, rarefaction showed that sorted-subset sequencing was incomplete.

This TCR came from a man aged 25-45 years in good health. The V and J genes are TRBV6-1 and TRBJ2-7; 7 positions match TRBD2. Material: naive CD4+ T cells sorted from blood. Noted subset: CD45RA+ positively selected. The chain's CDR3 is CASSARAGESVGVSRGEQYF. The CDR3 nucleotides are TGTGCCAGCAGTGCAAGGGCGGGAGAATCGGTAGGCGTGTCCCGGGGTGAGCAGTACTTC.